This T cell receptor (beta chain) was captured in a study of blood T cell repertoires in COVID-19. Study information: In each case, the material was cDNA or gDNA derived from T cells, B-cell-depleted T cells, or PBMCs.

Germline CDR1 and CDR2: LNHDA and SQIVND (reference sequence). Losses at the gene ends were 9 bases for V and 3 bases for J; bases not matched to a gene: 11. The CDR3 is 15 residues long. Those enrolled in Seattle joined during active infection and were followed longitudinally afterward. Authors' processing steps: Nucleated cell counts were estimated from reference gene primer amplification. The assay was immunoSEQ multiplex PCR, and TCRdb's table has in-frame clones only and misses some. The DNA was the basis for D and trimming; V, J and clone size are from that table. The sample lists approximately 250,000 clones, around nine tenths seen once, with roughly 10% in the top ten.

Sequencing was done on a sample of peripheral blood. This TCR derives from a woman in her 70s with COVID-19, enrolled during active disease. The chain employs TRBV19 and TRBJ2-3; 8 nucleotides match TRBD1. The CDR3 nucleotides are TGTGCCAGAAAGACAGGGGTTCAGGTGACAGATACGCAGTATTTT. It translates to CARKTGVQVTDTQYF.